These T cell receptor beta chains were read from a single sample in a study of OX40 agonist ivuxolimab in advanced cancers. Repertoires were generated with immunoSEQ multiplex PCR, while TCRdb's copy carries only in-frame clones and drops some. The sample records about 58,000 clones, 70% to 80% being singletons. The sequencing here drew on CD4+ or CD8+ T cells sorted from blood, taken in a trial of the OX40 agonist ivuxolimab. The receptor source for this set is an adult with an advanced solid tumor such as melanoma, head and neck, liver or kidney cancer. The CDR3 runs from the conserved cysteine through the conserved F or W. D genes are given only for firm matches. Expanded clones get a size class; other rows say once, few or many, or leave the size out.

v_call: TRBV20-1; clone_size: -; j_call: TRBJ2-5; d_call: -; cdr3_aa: CSAARETQYF; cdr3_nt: TGCAGTGCTGCCAGGGAGACCCAGTACTTC
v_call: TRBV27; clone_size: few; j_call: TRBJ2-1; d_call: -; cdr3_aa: CASSLKASAGGEQFF; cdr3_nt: TGTGCCAGCAGTTTAAAGGCTAGCGCTGGGGGTGAGCAGTTCTTC
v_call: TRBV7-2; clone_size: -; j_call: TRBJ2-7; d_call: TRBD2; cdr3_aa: CASSLGGSKYEQYF; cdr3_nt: TGTGCCAGCAGCTTGGGAGGGTCCAAATACGAGCAGTACTTC
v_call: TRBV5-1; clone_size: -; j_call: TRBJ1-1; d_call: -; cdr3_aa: CASSLGRQDTEAFF; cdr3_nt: TGCGCCAGCAGCTTGGGACGTCAGGACACTGAAGCTTTCTTT
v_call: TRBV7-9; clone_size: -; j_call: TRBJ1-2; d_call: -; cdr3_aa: CASTVGGAGIYTF; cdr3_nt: TGTGCCAGCACCGTCGGTGGGGCAGGGATCTACACCTTC
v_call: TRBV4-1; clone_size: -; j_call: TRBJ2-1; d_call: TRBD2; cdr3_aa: CASSQVGAGGNEQFF; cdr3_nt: TGCGCCAGCAGCCAAGTCGGAGCGGGGGGCAATGAGCAGTTCTTC
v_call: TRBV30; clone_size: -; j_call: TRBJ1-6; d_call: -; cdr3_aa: CAWSVQSDSPLHF; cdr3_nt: TGTGCCTGGAGTGTACAGTCCGATTCACCCCTCCACTTT
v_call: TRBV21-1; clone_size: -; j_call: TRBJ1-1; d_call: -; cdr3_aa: CASSKPNQIPYTEAFF; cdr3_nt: TGTGCCAGCAGCAAGCCGAATCAAATTCCTTACACTGAAGCTTTCTTT
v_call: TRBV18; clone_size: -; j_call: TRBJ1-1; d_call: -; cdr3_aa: CASSTEIHGNTEAFF; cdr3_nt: TGTGCCAGCTCCACCGAGATACACGGTAACACTGAAGCTTTCTTT
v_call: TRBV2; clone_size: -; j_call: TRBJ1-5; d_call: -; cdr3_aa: CASGSTSNQPQHF; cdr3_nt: TGTGCCAGCGGGAGCACTAGCAATCAGCCCCAGCATTTT
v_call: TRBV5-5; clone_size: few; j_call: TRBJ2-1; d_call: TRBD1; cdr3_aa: CASSFRGQGVFYEQFF; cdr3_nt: TGTGCCAGCAGCTTCAGAGGACAGGGAGTATTCTATGAGCAGTTCTTC
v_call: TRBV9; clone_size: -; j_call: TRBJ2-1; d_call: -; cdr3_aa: CASSGTGNSYNEQFF; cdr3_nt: TGTGCCAGCAGCGGCACGGGAAACTCCTACAATGAGCAGTTCTTC
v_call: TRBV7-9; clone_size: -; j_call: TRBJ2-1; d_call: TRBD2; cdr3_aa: CASSYAGTTLDEQFF; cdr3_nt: TGTGCCAGCAGCTATGCCGGGACTACTCTGGATGAGCAGTTCTTC
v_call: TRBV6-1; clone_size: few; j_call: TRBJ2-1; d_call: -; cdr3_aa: CASTRHNEQFF; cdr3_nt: TGTGCCAGCACCCGTCACAATGAGCAGTTCTTC
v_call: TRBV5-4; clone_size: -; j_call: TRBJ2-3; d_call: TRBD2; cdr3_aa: CASSLGYVNTLVAGTQYF; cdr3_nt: TGTGCCAGCAGCTTGGGCTACGTGAATACACTAGTAGCGGGAACGCAGTATTTT
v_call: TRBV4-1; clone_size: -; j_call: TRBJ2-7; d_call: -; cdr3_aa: CASSASSGVEQYF; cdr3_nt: TGCGCCAGCAGCGCAAGCTCAGGGGTCGAGCAGTACTTC
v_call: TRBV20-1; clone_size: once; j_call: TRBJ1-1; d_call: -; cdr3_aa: CSASGGTEAFF; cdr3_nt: TGCAGTGCTAGCGGGGGCACTGAAGCTTTCTTT
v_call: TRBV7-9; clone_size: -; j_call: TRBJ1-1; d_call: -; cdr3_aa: CASSLQGYTEAFF; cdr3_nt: TGTGCCAGCAGCTTACAGGGGTACACTGAAGCTTTCTTT
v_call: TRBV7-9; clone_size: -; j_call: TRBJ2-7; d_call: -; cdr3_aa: CASSLDSNYEQYF; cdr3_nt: TGTGCCAGCAGCTTAGACAGCAACTACGAGCAGTACTTC
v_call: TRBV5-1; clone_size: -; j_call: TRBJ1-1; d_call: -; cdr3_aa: CASSLGIGVDTEAFF; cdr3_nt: TGCGCCAGCAGCCTGGGGATAGGGGTCGACACTGAAGCTTTCTTT
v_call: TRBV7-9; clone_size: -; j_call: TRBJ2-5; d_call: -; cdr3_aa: CASSFGQETQYF; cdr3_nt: TGTGCCAGCAGCTTTGGGCAAGAGACCCAGTACTTC
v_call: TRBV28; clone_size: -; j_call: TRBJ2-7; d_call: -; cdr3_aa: CASSLERVQYF; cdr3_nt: TGTGCCAGCAGTTTAGAACGGGTACAGTACTTC
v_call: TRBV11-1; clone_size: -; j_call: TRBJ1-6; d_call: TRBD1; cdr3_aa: CASSPPDRGSPLHF; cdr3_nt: TGTGCCAGCAGTCCCCCCGACAGGGGTTCACCCCTCCACTTT
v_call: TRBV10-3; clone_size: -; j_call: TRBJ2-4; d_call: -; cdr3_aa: CASEGPQNIQYF; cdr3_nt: TGTGCCAGCGAGGGCCCCCAAAACATTCAGTACTTC
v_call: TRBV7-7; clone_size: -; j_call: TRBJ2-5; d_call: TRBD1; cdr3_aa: CASSLVQGAETQYF; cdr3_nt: TGTGCTAGCAGCTTAGTCCAGGGGGCTGAGACCCAGTACTTC
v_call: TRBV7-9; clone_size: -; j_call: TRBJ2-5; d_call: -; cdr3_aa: CASSALAGEGETQYF; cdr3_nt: TGTGCCAGCAGCGCACTAGCAGGGGAGGGGGAGACCCAGTACTTC
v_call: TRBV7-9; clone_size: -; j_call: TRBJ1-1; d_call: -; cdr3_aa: CASTTGRANTEAFF; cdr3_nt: TGTGCCAGCACCACCGGTAGGGCGAACACTGAAGCTTTCTTT
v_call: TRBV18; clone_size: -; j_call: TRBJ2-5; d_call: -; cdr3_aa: CASSPSWETQYF; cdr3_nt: TGTGCCAGCTCACCCTCCTGGGAGACCCAGTACTTC
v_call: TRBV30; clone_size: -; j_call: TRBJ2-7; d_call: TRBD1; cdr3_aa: CAWSYTTGYRSYEQYF; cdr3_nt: TGTGCCTGGAGCTATACGACAGGGTACCGCTCCTACGAGCAGTACTTC